This is a list of T cell receptor beta chains from one sample in a study of T-cell reconstitution after alpha-beta-depleted transplantation in children. MiXCR, run by TCRdb on the PCR reads, gives a single entry per CDR3 protein. The sample lists over 100,000 distinct CDR3 sequences; about 9.3% were seen once. The specimen comprised PBMCs, sampled before TCRalphabeta/CD19-depleted stem cell transplant. These receptors all come from a boy aged 2 to 9 with acute lymphoblastic leukemia, due to receive a stem cell transplant. CDR3s include the opening cysteine and the closing phenylalanine or tryptophan. Each record gives: J gene, D gene, CDR3 length, clone size, V gene, CDR3 protein, CDR3 DNA. D genes are given only for firm matches. Expanded clones get a size class; other rows say once, few or many, or leave the size out.

J: TRBJ2-1
D: .
length: 15
size: .
V: TRBV12-3/TRBV12-4
CDR3: CASSPNYAEGNEQFF
DNA: TGTGCCAGCAGCCCTAACTATGCTGAGGGGAATGAGCAGTTCTTC

J: TRBJ2-1
D: TRBD2
length: 16
size: .
V: TRBV18
CDR3: CASSPGIAAGGNEQFF
DNA: TGTGCCAGCTCCCCCGGCATTGCAGCGGGAGGCAATGAGCAGTTCTTC

J: TRBJ1-2
D: TRBD1
length: 19
size: .
V: TRBV6-2/TRBV6-3
CDR3: CASITSSGQGAGANYGYTF
DNA: TGTGCCAGCATCACATCCTCAGGACAGGGGGCAGGAGCTAACTATGGCTACACCTTC

J: TRBJ1-5
D: .
length: 18
size: .
V: TRBV24-1
CDR3: CATSDAGQPKGSNQPQHF
DNA: TGTGCCACCAGTGATGCGGGACAACCGAAAGGTAGCAATCAGCCCCAGCATTTT

J: TRBJ2-2
D: .
length: 17
size: many
V: TRBV12-3/TRBV12-4
CDR3: CASSSDGMRANTGELFF
DNA: TGTGCCAGCTCGTCCGACGGGATGAGGGCGAACACCGGGGAGCTGTTTTTT

J: TRBJ2-3
D: TRBD1
length: 14
size: few
V: TRBV20-1
CDR3: CSAGRQGGTDTQYF
DNA: TGCAGTGCAGGGCGACAGGGAGGCACAGATACGCAGTATTTT

J: TRBJ2-2
D: .
length: 15
size: .
V: TRBV30
CDR3: CAWSVQTGWTGELFF
DNA: TGTGCCTGGAGTGTACAAACAGGGTGGACCGGGGAGCTGTTTTTT

J: TRBJ1-1
D: .
length: 14
size: .
V: TRBV5-5
CDR3: CASSLDLGPGEAFF
DNA: TGTGCCAGCAGCTTAGATCTTGGCCCAGGGGAAGCTTTCTTT

J: TRBJ2-1
D: TRBD1
length: 15
size: .
V: TRBV29-1
CDR3: CSAVPRDRGYNEQFF
DNA: TGCAGCGCCGTTCCCCGGGACAGGGGTTACAATGAGCAGTTCTTC

J: TRBJ2-3
D: .
length: 14
size: few
V: TRBV2
CDR3: CASSDLSVGDTQYF
DNA: TGTGCCAGCAGTGATCTCTCCGTCGGCGATACGCAGTATTTT